The 27 T cell receptor beta chains reported below all come from one sample, sequenced in a study of blood T cells in healthy people across ages. A second PCR, run for roughly 7 to 12 cycles, used a sample-barcoded 5' primer plus a J-beta primer mix. TCRdb reanalysed the 5' RACE reads using MiXCR and keeps one entry per CDR3 protein. This sample yields about a million distinct CDR3 sequences, of which around 54% are seen a single time; about 21% belongs to the top ten. Sequenced input: blood. Receptors originate from a woman aged 55-69 years in good health.

This clonotype was observed a handful of times. This chain joins TRBV3-1 and TRBJ1-1; D is undetermined. The germline V gene has CDR1 LGHDT and CDR2 YNNKEL (reference sequence). CDR3 length equals 15 residues. Trimming removed 0 bases at V and 10 bases at J, with 18 bases between. The CDR3 nucleotides are TGTGCCAGCAGCCAAGATCAGGTTTATGGAGGAAGAGCTTTCTTT. Its translation: CASSQDQVYGGRAFF.

There are many counts of this clonotype. V usage is TRBV5-1 and J usage is TRBJ2-1; tentatively, D is TRBD2 (6 bases). Trimming took off 1 base at V and 12 bases at J, with 14 bases between the two ends. The CDR3 is made up of 13 amino acids. Per the germline V gene, CDR1 is SGHRS and CDR2 is YFSETQ. CDR3 DNA sequence: TGCGCCAGCAGCTTGCCCAGCGGGTCAAGGCAGTTCTTC. Translating gives CASSLPSGSRQFF.

The table lists this clonotype with a few counts. The chain uses TRBV5-1 and TRBJ2-1; a weak D match, TRBD2 (6 bases). The CDR3 spans 17 residues. The ends were cut back, 4 bases at V and 2 bases at J, with 19 bases in the middle. CDR1 is SGHRS, CDR2 YFSETQ, per germline. The DNA for the CDR3 is TGCGCCAGCAGCCCGACCCTGGGGGGAGAACCCTACAATGAGCAGTTCTTC. Encoded protein: CASSPTLGGEPYNEQFF.

At least ten counts were recorded for this clonotype. The chain uses TRBV20-1 and TRBJ1-2; D remains unclear. This CDR3 is built from 13 residues. V was trimmed by 3 bases and J by 3 bases, leaving 11 bases between them. Germline CDR1 reads DFQATT; CDR2 reads SNEGSKA (reference sequence). This CDR3 is CSARYWEDYGYTF. CDR3 DNA sequence: TGCAGTGCTAGGTATTGGGAGGACTATGGCTACACCTTC.

The V and J genes are TRBV15 and TRBJ2-5; unclear D gene. The CDR3 is made up of 14 amino acids. Germline CDR1 LNHNV, CDR2 YYDKDF (reference sequence). The germline V and J ends were trimmed by 3 bases and 4 bases, with 12 bases remaining between them. Written as DNA, the CDR3 is TGTGCCACCAGCAGCAGGAGTCATAGAGAGACCCAGTACTTC. This translates into CATSSRSHRETQYF.

This clonotype appeared a few times. The chain joins TRBV29-1 to TRBJ2-5; D uncertain. The germline V gene encodes CDR1 SQVTM and CDR2 ANQGSEA. V lost 5 bases, J lost 5 bases, and 9 bases lay in between. This CDR3 contains 11 residues. CDR3: CSVYRGETQYF. As DNA, the CDR3 is TGCAGCGTTTACAGAGGCGAGACCCAGTACTTC. Filled out from reference TRBV29-1 and TRBJ2-5, the complete variable domain reads SAVISQKPSRDICQRGTSLTIQCQVDSQVTMMFWYRQQPGQSLTLIATANQGSEATYESGFVIDKFPISRPNLTFSTLTVSNMSPEDSSIYLCSVYRGETQYFGPGTRLLVL.

On this clonotype itself: At one end the junction does not follow the germline gene, possibly because of a read error. The V call is TRBV5-1, the J call TRBJ2-7; D may be TRBD1 (6 bases). Germline CDR1 is SGHRS and CDR2 is YFSETQ. The CDR3 loop spans 14 amino acids. The CDR3 sequence: CASSSGDGSYEQYF. CDR3 DNA: TGTGCCAGCAGTTCAGGGGACGGTTCCTACGAGCAGTACTTC.

Note on this clonotype: One junction end disagrees with the germline gene, perhaps due to a read error. The chain has TRBV14 and TRBJ2-7, with 9 bases lining up with TRBD2. This CDR3 comprises 14 residues. The germline CDR1 and CDR2 sequences are SGHDN and FVKESK. The CDR3 loop is CASSLAGVHYGQYF. The CDR3 DNA reads TGTGCCAGCAGCCTAGCGGGAGTTCACTACGGGCAGTACTTC. Supplemented by reference TRBV14 and TRBJ2-7, the full variable domain reads EAGVTQFPSHSVIEKGQTVTLRCDPISGHDNLYWYRRVMGKEIKFLLHFVKESKQDESGMPNNRFLAERTGGTYSTLKVQPAELEDSGVYFCASSLAGVHYGQYFGPGTRLTVT.

V is TRBV18 and J is TRBJ1-5; a possible D gene is TRBD1 (5 bases). The V gene lost 3 bases and the J gene lost 15 bases, with 18 bases spanning the gap. CDR1 is KGHSH, CDR2 LQKENI, per germline. The CDR3 spans 13 residues. Here the CDR3 reads CASSPDRGEVGHF. The CDR3 DNA is TGTGCCAGCTCACCGGACCGAGGGGAAGTAGGGCATTTT.

Only a few counts were recorded for this clonotype. The V gene is TRBV13, the J gene TRBJ2-7, with 10 positions matching TRBD2. J lost 4 bases, V lost 5 bases, and 8 bases had no gene match. Per the germline V gene, CDR1 is PRHDT and CDR2 is FYEKMQ (reference sequence). The CDR3 loop spans 15 amino acids. CDR3 in DNA: TGTGCCAGCAGCGGTCCTAGCGGGAGTACTTACGAGCAGTACTTC. This codes for CASSGPSGSTYEQYF.

The chain recombines TRBV28 with TRBJ2-7; weak D call: TRBD1 (6 bases). Per germline, CDR1 MDHEN and CDR2 SYDVKM. V lost 8 bases and J lost 2, with 10 bases in between. CDR3 length: 12 amino acids. The CDR3 sequence: CASDRTPYEQYF. CDR3 nucleotides: TGTGCCAGCGACAGGACGCCCTACGAGCAGTACTTC.

This chain links TRBV21-1 with TRBJ1-2. TRBV21-1 is described as a pseudogene. CDR3 length equals 13 residues. CDR3 protein: CASSTWVVNGYTF. CDR3 nucleotides: TGTGCCAGCAGCACCTGGGTTGTCAATGGCTACACCTTC.

This sequence joins TRBV29-1 and TRBJ2-7, with D hard to call. The CDR3 extends over 13 amino acids. Trimming left V 8 bases short and J 5 bases short, with 19 bases between. In germline, CDR1 is SQVTM, CDR2 ANQGSEA. CDR3 protein: CSLGPHGFDEQYF. CDR3 sequence (DNA): TGCAGCCTTGGCCCTCACGGGTTCGACGAGCAGTACTTC.

The chain employs TRBV3-1 and TRBJ2-1; 11 positions agree with TRBD2. Germline trimming cut 1 base from V and 9 bases from J; bases unmatched to any gene: 5. The germline CDR1 and CDR2 sequences are LGHDT and YNNKEL (reference sequence). There are 15 residues in the CDR3. The CDR3 sequence: CASSQVTSGSIEQFF. The CDR3 DNA sequence: TGTGCCAGCAGCCAAGTCACTAGCGGGAGCATTGAGCAGTTCTTC.

J is TRBJ2-7 and V is TRBV27; 8 nucleotides match TRBD2. Germline lookup yields CDR1 MNHEY and CDR2 SMNVEV (reference sequence). Trimming removed 5 bases from V and 2 bases from J; junction bases left unmatched: 17. The CDR3 consists of 18 residues. The CDR3 DNA is TGTGCCAGCAGTCCCAACCCGCTGAGGACTAGCCGGACCTACGAGCAGTACTTC. Its translation: CASSPNPLRTSRTYEQYF.

The chain is built from TRBV7-2 and TRBJ2-3; TRBD2 agrees at 13 bases. Germline CDR1 SGHTA, CDR2 FQGNSA. The CDR3 is 19 residues long. J gave up 10 bases and V 10 bases, and 26 bases lay outside the gene matches. The CDR3: CAITGRVPEFGTSGIAQYF. The CDR3 DNA follows: TGTGCCATTACGGGGAGGGTCCCCGAGTTTGGGACTAGCGGGATTGCGCAGTATTTT.

This clonotype was observed a handful of times. The chain joins TRBV14 to TRBJ2-5; the D call may be TRBD1 or TRBD2 (5 bases each). Trimming removed 1 base from V and 2 bases from J, with 11 bases in between. The germline V gene encodes CDR1 SGHDN and CDR2 FVKESK. This CDR3 has 15 amino acids. CDR3 in DNA: TGTGCCAGCAGCCAAGGGGGACGCCTTCAAGAGACCCAGTACTTC. This codes for CASSQGGRLQETQYF.

This clonotype was found once. The V gene is TRBV6-6, the J gene TRBJ2-7; 8 nucleotides line up with TRBD2. The junction had 9 bases not matched to a gene; V was cut back by 2 bases and J by 6 bases. The CDR3 has 15 residues. Germline-derived CDR1 and CDR2 are MNHNY and SVGAGI (reference sequence). CDR3 DNA: TGTGCCAGCAGTTACCAGCGGGAGATGGCTAGCGAGCAGTACTTC. It is translated as CASSYQREMASEQYF.

The V call is TRBV6-1, the J call TRBJ1-2; perhaps TRBD1 as D (6 bases). Trimming stripped 8 bases from V and 5 bases from J, with 18 bases between. This CDR3 has 14 residues. Germline V gene sequence: CDR1 MNHNS, CDR2 SASEGT. The CDR3 DNA sequence: TGTGCCAGCTTGGGGGCGTCCGTGAATTATGGCTACACCTTC. Encoded protein: CASLGASVNYGYTF.

The V and J genes are TRBV20-1 and TRBJ2-1; 14 bases match TRBD2. Germline V gene data show CDR1 as DFQATT and CDR2 as SNEGSKA (reference sequence). The CDR3 is 21 residues long. Losses at the gene ends were 2 bases for V and 2 bases for J; bases not matched to a gene: 17. In DNA, the CDR3 is TGCAGTGCTAGACCATCGGGGGGACTAGCGGGAGACCTGGGGGCCTACAATGAGCAGTTCTTC. It is translated as CSARPSGGLAGDLGAYNEQFF.

This clonotype has only a few counts. The V call is TRBV6-6, the J call TRBJ2-7; D is perhaps TRBD1 (6 bases). The CDR3 length is 16 residues. V lost 6 bases and J lost 4, with 22 bases in between. Per germline, CDR1 MNHNY and CDR2 SVGAGI (reference sequence). The CDR3 is CASRLNPYRASYEQYF. For the CDR3, the DNA is TGTGCCAGCAGGCTAAATCCCTACAGGGCGAGTTACGAGCAGTACTTC.

This chain links TRBV6-2 or TRBV6-3 with TRBJ2-3, with TRBD1 matching 8 bases. Losses at the gene ends were 6 bases for V and 5 bases for J; bases not matched to a gene: 7. CDR1 is MNHEY and CDR2 is SVGEGT in the germline V gene. The CDR3 covers 14 residues. CDR3 DNA sequence: TGTGCCAGCAGGAGCAGACAGGGGAAAGATACGCAGTATTTT. It translates to CASRSRQGKDTQYF.

The chain carries TRBV5-6 and TRBJ1-1; possibly TRBD1 for D (5 bases). The CDR3 has 15 amino acids. Trimming cost V 4 bases and J 3 bases, with 16 bases left between them. Per the germline V gene, CDR1 is SGHDT and CDR2 is YYEEEE. The CDR3 region is CASSTLGEVYTEAFF. In nucleotides, the CDR3 is TGTGCCAGCAGCACTCTGGGGGAAGTTTACACTGAAGCTTTCTTT.

For the CDR3, the DNA is TGTGCCAGCAGTTACGGAGCCTATGACACCTACGAGCAGTACTTC. This sequence encodes CASSYGAYDTYEQYF. The rearrangement joins TRBV6-2 or TRBV6-3 to TRBJ2-4; no clear D. The J call may be incorrect, as the DNA end agrees better with TRBJ2-7. CDR1 and CDR2 from the germline V gene are MNHEY and SVGEGT. This CDR3 spans 15 amino acids.

Comments on this clonotype: This may come from a read error, since a much larger clone is one base off. The chain recombines TRBV7-9 with TRBJ1-1; D not certain. CDR3 length: 13 residues. Germline CDR1 is SEHNR and CDR2 is FQNEAQ (reference sequence). CDR3 coding DNA: TGTGCCGGCAGCCGGAATACGAACACTGAAGCTTTCTTT. Its translation: CAGSRNTNTEAFF.

The rearrangement joins TRBV4-1 to TRBJ2-3, with D perhaps matching TRBD1 (5 bases). V gave up 5 bases and J gave up 4 bases, with 13 bases separating them. The CDR3 has 14 amino acids. CDR1 MGHRA and CDR2 YSYEKL come from the germline V gene. This chain's CDR3 is CASSETGASDTQYF. The DNA of the CDR3 is TGCGCCAGCAGCGAAACAGGCGCATCAGATACGCAGTATTTT.

This chain links TRBV6-2 or TRBV6-3 with TRBJ1-1; D is unclear. The germline V gene has CDR1 MNHEY and CDR2 SVGEGT. Trimming took 3 bases from V and 6 from J, leaving 17 bases between them. This CDR3 has 15 amino acids. The CDR3 DNA sequence: TGTGCCAGCAGTTATGATCCGGGTGGGGAGGCTGAAGCTTTCTTT. Translated: CASSYDPGGEAEAFF.